Detailed here is one T cell receptor beta chain. What it binds is unknown. What was sequenced were expressed TCRB transcripts, since all of the isolated RNA had been reverse transcribed. TCRdb keeps only in-frame clones here, not all; method: immunoSEQ multiplex PCR. Altogether 400,000 to 550,000 clones are present, over 9.5% being singletons, with the ten largest covering around 0.05%. The entry originates in a study of beta chain features in type 1 diabetes. Study as a whole: Over all samples combined, some 110 million sorted cells were examined. Overall study findings and caveats: Shorter TCRB CDR3s, moderately but significantly so, marked every one of the four CD4+ subsets in Type 1 diabetes patients.

Purities in excess of 95% were seen in all sorted populations. V shed 4 bases and J shed 0 bases, with 7 bases lying between them. The CDR3 loop spans 13 amino acids. Germline lookup yields CDR1 SQVTM and CDR2 ANQGSEA. The rearrangement links TRBV29-1 to TRBJ2-4, with D unresolved. The clonotype comes from a woman under 30 in good health. Sequenced input: naive CD4+ T cells from blood. CDR3 nucleotide sequence: TGCAGCGTTGTTGACCTAGCCAAAAACATTCAGTACTTC. It yields the protein CSVVDLAKNIQYF.